This TCR beta chain emerged from a study of response to subunit inactivated influenza vaccine. Study-wide results and limits: A suggestion made by the authors is that each seasonal influenza vaccination recruits few new T cells.

Germline CDR1 is SGHTA and CDR2 is FQGNSA. The V gene end was trimmed by 3 bases and the J gene end by 10 bases; junction bases not matched to a gene: 5. There are 15 residues in the CDR3. A remark on this clonotype: Its matching antigen is unknown.

Via MiXCR, TCRdb re-called the RT-PCR reads, giving one row per CDR3 protein. The data hold under 850,000 distinct CDR3 sequences, with about 18% observed a single time. The chain joins TRBV7-2 to TRBJ2-1; 14 positions match TRBD2. The material sequenced was PBMCs from blood, taken 5 days after vaccination. The receptor comes from a man aged 50 to 60 who received an inactivated influenza vaccine. The CDR3 nucleotides are TGTGCCAGCAGCTTGACTAGCGGGGGGGCCTTGGAGCAGTTCTTC. It codes for CASSLTSGGALEQFF. The variable domain in full, completed from reference TRBV7-2 and TRBJ2-1, reads GAGVSQSPSNKVTEKGKDVELRCDPISGHTALYWYRQSLGQGLEFLIYFQGNSAPDKSGLPSDRFSAERTGGSVSTLTIQRTQQEDSAVYLCASSLTSGGALEQFFGPGTRLTVL.